This TCR beta chain was sequenced during a study of shared clonotypes between healthy human individuals. Study-wide findings and caveats: Clonotypes that were shared across a handful of donors made up around 4.6% of naive CD4 clonotypes. Rarefaction indicated that sorted-subset sequencing remained incomplete although depth was large.

Tens of thousands of T cell genomes, or approximately 200 ng DNA, went into the sorted-subset replicate PCRs. Assay: immunoSEQ multiplex PCR; the TCRdb copy retains only in-frame clones and omits some. The table lists under 2,000,000 clones, roughly 94% of them singletons, with approximately 1.2% in the top ten. With regard to this clone: No antigen is known for it.

Positive CCR7 selection of CD45RO-negative cells yielded the naive CD8 cells, and terminally differentiated effector memory CD45RA+ cells were excluded. This TCR derives from a man aged 18 to 29 in good health. Sequenced input: naive CD8+ T cells sorted from blood.

CDR3 nucleotide sequence: TGTGCCAGTAGTATTGGAGGATCCTTCTCTGGAAACACCATATATTTT. As protein: CASSIGGSFSGNTIYF. This chain uses TRBV19 with TRBJ1-3; D gene ambiguous. V shed 3 bases and J shed 0 bases, with 12 bases lying between them. In germline, CDR1 is LNHDA, CDR2 SQIVND (reference sequence). The CDR3 has 16 amino acids.